This TCR beta chain was found in a study of cytomegalovirus exposure and HLA in healthy donors. Trimming took 5 bases from V and 4 from J; bases not matched to a gene: 5. The CDR3 spans 15 residues. Germline V gene data show CDR1 as SGHVS and CDR2 as FQNEAQ. Primers: 60 Vbeta forward and 13 Jbeta reverse. Using immunoSEQ multiplex PCR, the repertoire was profiled, and TCRdb retains in-frame clones only, with some absent. This table holds over 80,000 clones, 55% to 80% found once. The clonotype was recovered from a man aged 40-50 years in good health and CMV-seronegative. This chain connects TRBV7-8 to TRBJ2-2; 9 bases are a match to TRBD1. Sequencing was performed on PBMCs. CDR3 loop: CASSLGTGLTGELFF. The CDR3, as DNA: TGTGCCAGCAGCCTAGGGACAGGGCTCACCGGGGAGCTGTTTTTT.